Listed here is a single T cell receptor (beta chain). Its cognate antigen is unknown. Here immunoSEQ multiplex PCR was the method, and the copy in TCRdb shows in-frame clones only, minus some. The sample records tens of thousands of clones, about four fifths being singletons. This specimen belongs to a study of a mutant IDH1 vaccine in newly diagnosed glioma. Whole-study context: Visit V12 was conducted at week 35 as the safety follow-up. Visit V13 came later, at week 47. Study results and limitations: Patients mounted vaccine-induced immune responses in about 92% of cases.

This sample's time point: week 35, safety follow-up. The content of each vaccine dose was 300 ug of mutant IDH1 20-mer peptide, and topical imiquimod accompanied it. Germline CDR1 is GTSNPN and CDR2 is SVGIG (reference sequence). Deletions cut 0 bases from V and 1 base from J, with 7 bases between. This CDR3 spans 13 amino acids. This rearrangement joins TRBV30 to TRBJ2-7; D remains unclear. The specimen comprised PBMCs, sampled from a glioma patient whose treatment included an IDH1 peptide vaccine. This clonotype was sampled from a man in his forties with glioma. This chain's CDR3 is CAWSVISSYEQYF. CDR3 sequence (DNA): TGTGCCTGGAGTGTAATAAGTTCCTACGAGCAGTACTTC.